The clone carrying this T cell receptor beta chain was seen a few times. Its target is not known. This sample was included in a study of blood T cells in healthy people across ages. Findings and caveats of the study: Researchers report that TCR beta diversity correlated strongly with naive T cell percentage.

Isolated PBMCs totaled at least 6.5 million in each sample. A second about 7 to 11 cycle PCR used barcoded and J-beta primers. Tagging of each cDNA molecule was performed by a template-switch adaptor with 12 random nucleotides. At least 2.5 million CDR3-containing paired-end reads were obtained per sample. Each CDR3 protein is one row after TCRdb ran MiXCR on the 5' RACE reads. The sample consists of about 1.8 million distinct CDR3 sequences, less than 50% of them appearing once. The V and J ends lost 5 bases and 2 bases, in that order; junction bases with no gene match: 9. Germline V gene lookup returns CDR1 SGHTA and CDR2 FQGNSA. This CDR3 has 15 amino acids.

The rearrangement uses TRBV7-2 and TRBJ2-7, with 7 positions matching TRBD1. The sequenced material came from blood. The TCR sequence derives from a woman between 40 and 55 years old in good health. CDR3 residues: CASSTNRGYTYEQYF. Here the CDR3 DNA reads TGTGCCAGCAGCACTAACAGGGGATATACCTACGAGCAGTACTTC.